This T cell receptor beta chain was documented in a study of cytomegalovirus exposure and HLA in healthy donors. Regarding the study as a whole: In vitro work confirmed that three CMV-associated chains recognize CMV antigens. TCR association rates varied by HLA locus in a later analysis, with DRB1 highest and HLA-C lowest.

The PCR used 60 Vbeta and 13 Jbeta primers. The method was immunoSEQ multiplex PCR; TCRdb's version includes in-frame clones alone and lacks a portion of them. The sample holds around 140,000 clones, 60% to 80% seen once. As for the donors, each was a healthy bone marrow donor. Comment on this clone: Its antigen remains unidentified.

What was sequenced was PBMCs. The sequence was collected from a male donor in good health and CMV-seronegative.

The CDR3, as DNA: TGTGCCAGCAGGTCAGGTATATCACCCCTCCACTTT. Protein: CASRSGISPLHF. The chain uses TRBV6-1 and TRBJ1-6, with D uncertain. The CDR3 is 12 amino acids. Trimming shortened V by 6 bases and J by 10 bases, and 10 bases separated the two germline ends. The V gene's germline CDR1 is MNHNS and CDR2 SASEGT.